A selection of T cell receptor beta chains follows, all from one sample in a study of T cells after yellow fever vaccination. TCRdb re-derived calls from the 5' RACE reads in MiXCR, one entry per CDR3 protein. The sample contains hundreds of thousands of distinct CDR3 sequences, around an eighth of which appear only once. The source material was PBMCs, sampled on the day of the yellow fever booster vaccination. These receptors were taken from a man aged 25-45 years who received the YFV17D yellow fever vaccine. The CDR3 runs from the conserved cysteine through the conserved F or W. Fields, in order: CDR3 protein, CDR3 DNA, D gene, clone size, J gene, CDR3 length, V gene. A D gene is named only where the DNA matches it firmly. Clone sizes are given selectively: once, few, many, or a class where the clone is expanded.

CASRDRDRGIQPQHF	TGTGCCAGCAGGGACCGGGACAGGGGTATTCAGCCCCAGCATTTT	TRBD1	few	TRBJ1-5	15	TRBV6-2/TRBV6-3
CASTTPSEAFF	TGTGCCAGCACCACCCCGAGTGAAGCTTTCTTT	.	few	TRBJ1-1	11	TRBV12-3/TRBV12-4
CASSWDRGAYEQYF	TGTGCCAGCAGCTGGGACAGGGGTGCCTACGAGCAGTACTTC	TRBD1	.	TRBJ2-7	14	TRBV7-2
CASSQTRDTSYEQYF	TGTGCCAGCAGCCAAACGAGGGACACCTCCTACGAGCAGTACTTC	.	.	TRBJ2-7	15	TRBV7-9
CASSQDRRRGETQYF	TGCGCCAGCAGCCAAGATAGGAGGAGGGGAGAGACCCAGTACTTC	.	few	TRBJ2-5	15	TRBV4-3
CASSVVPVLELDEQFF	TGTGCCAGCAGCGTGGTGCCCGTTTTAGAATTGGATGAGCAGTTCTTC	.	.	TRBJ2-1	16	TRBV7-2
CASSTGTGPFGSAFF	TGTGCCAGCAGTACCGGGACAGGGCCCTTTGGGTCGGCTTTCTTT	TRBD1	.	TRBJ1-1	15	TRBV5-6
CASTPSRETQYF	TGTGCCAGCACTCCTAGCCGAGAGACCCAGTACTTC	.	few	TRBJ2-5	12	TRBV28
CSARDRDRGSYEQYF	TGCAGTGCTAGAGATAGGGACAGGGGTTCCTACGAGCAGTACTTC	TRBD1	.	TRBJ2-7	15	TRBV20-1
CAISEPDGYEQYF	TGTGCCATCAGTGAGCCCGACGGCTACGAGCAGTACTTC	.	.	TRBJ2-7	13	TRBV10-3
CASSGGDGTDTQYF	TGCGCCAGCAGCGGAGGGGACGGAACAGATACGCAGTATTTT	.	.	TRBJ2-3	14	TRBV5-1
CSVGGQAGYEQYF	TGCAGCGTTGGGGGACAGGCCGGCTACGAGCAGTACTTC	TRBD1	few	TRBJ2-7	13	TRBV29-1
CATSSQGGHPQETQYF	TGTGCCACCAGCAGTCAAGGGGGACACCCACAAGAGACCCAGTACTTC	.	.	TRBJ2-5	16	TRBV15
CSVLRNTEAFF	TGCAGCGTGCTCAGAAACACTGAAGCTTTCTTT	.	few	TRBJ1-1	11	TRBV29-1
CASNTDRGHVNTGELFF	TGTGCCAGCAATACGGACAGGGGTCATGTTAACACCGGGGAGCTGTTTTTT	TRBD1	few	TRBJ2-2	17	TRBV5-6
CASSVVRDRAYEQYF	TGCGCCAGCAGTGTGGTTCGGGACAGGGCTTACGAGCAGTACTTC	TRBD1	few	TRBJ2-7	15	TRBV10-2
CSVEPGPTNTEAFF	TGCAGCGTTGAACCGGGACCCACTAACACTGAAGCTTTCTTT	.	few	TRBJ1-1	14	TRBV29-1
CASSLPGRGGSTGELFF	TGTGCCAGCAGCCTGCCAGGAAGGGGCGGGTCCACCGGGGAGCTGTTTTTT	.	few	TRBJ2-2	17	TRBV7-9
CASSQGPPVGTGELFF	TGCGCCAGCAGCCAAGGCCCTCCTGTTGGCACCGGGGAGCTGTTTTTT	.	.	TRBJ2-2	16	TRBV4-3
CASSQPRGGTSTF	TGTGCCAGCAGCCAACCTCGCGGCGGGACGTCCACCTTC	.	.	TRBJ1-2	13	TRBV3-1
CASSPRTGRSEAFF	TGTGCCAGCAGCCCCCGGACAGGGCGGTCTGAAGCTTTCTTT	TRBD1	few	TRBJ1-1	14	TRBV9
CASSYVHHAGALYGYTF	TGTGCCAGCAGTTATGTTCACCACGCAGGGGCCCTCTATGGCTACACCTTC	.	few	TRBJ1-2	17	TRBV6-2/TRBV6-3
CASSKPVSNQPQHF	TGTGCCAGCAGCAAACCGGTGAGCAATCAGCCCCAGCATTTT	.	.	TRBJ1-5	14	TRBV12-3/TRBV12-4
CASRLEGMNTEAFF	TGTGCCAGCAGACTAGAGGGGATGAACACTGAAGCTTTCTTT	.	few	TRBJ1-1	14	TRBV12-3/TRBV12-4
CASTGGASGTNEQFF	TGTGCCAGCACCGGTGGGGCTAGCGGGACGAATGAGCAGTTCTTC	TRBD2	.	TRBJ2-1	15	TRBV7-2
CASGALLPHGGEQFF	TGTGCCAGCGGTGCGCTTTTGCCCCATGGGGGTGAGCAGTTCTTC	.	.	TRBJ2-1	15	TRBV27
CSAGDRGRSAEAFF	TGCAGTGCTGGGGACAGGGGGCGTTCCGCTGAAGCTTTCTTT	TRBD1	.	TRBJ1-1	14	TRBV20-1
CAKLLPTSHTGELFF	TGTGCCAAGTTGCTTCCCACAAGTCACACCGGGGAGCTGTTTTTT	.	few	TRBJ2-2	15	TRBV11-2
CATGGVNYGYTF	TGTGCCACCGGAGGGGTGAACTATGGCTACACCTTC	.	.	TRBJ1-2	12	TRBV24-1
CASSLGDLPIYEQYF	TGTGCCAGCAGCTTAGGTGACCTCCCCATTTACGAGCAGTACTTC	.	few	TRBJ2-7	15	TRBV7-2
CASGREPNSPLHF	TGTGCCAGCGGCCGGGAACCTAATTCACCCCTCCACTTT	.	few	TRBJ1-6	13	TRBV7-9
CASREDQETQYF	TGCGCCAGCAGAGAGGATCAAGAGACCCAGTACTTC	.	few	TRBJ2-5	12	TRBV5-1
CASSTWTSGGPEETQYF	TGTGCCAGCAGCACCTGGACTAGCGGGGGACCAGAGGAGACCCAGTACTTC	TRBD2	.	TRBJ2-5	17	TRBV7-9
CASSYGIDYEQYF	TGTGCCAGCAGCTATGGGATCGACTACGAGCAGTACTTC	.	.	TRBJ2-7	13	TRBV7-9
CASSSGQFTDTQYF	TGCGCCAGCAGCTCCGGACAGTTCACAGATACGCAGTATTTT	.	few	TRBJ2-3	14	TRBV5-1
CAWSLRMSGGYTF	TGTGCCTGGTCCCTCCGCATGTCTGGAGGCTACACCTTC	.	.	TRBJ1-2	13	TRBV30
CASSQDHRVSYEQYF	TGCGCCAGCAGCCAAGATCATAGGGTCTCCTACGAGCAGTACTTC	.	few	TRBJ2-7	15	TRBV4-3
CASRGQGGGNEQFF	TGTGCCAGCAGGGGACAGGGGGGAGGCAATGAGCAGTTCTTC	TRBD1	many	TRBJ2-1	14	TRBV28
CASSLFVMLRETQYF	TGTGCCAGCAGCTTGTTCGTTATGCTTAGGGAGACCCAGTACTTC	.	few	TRBJ2-5	15	TRBV7-9
CASSPESGRSYEQYF	TGTGCCAGCAGCCCCGAAAGCGGTAGGTCCTACGAGCAGTACTTC	.	few	TRBJ2-7	15	TRBV7-2
CASSLATGGSRKHF	TGTGCCAGCAGTTTAGCGACAGGGGGCTCTAGAAAGCATTTT	TRBD1	.	TRBJ1-5	14	TRBV27
CASSEGGGNEKLFF	TGTGCCAGCAGCGAGGGGGGGGGGAATGAAAAACTGTTTTTT	.	.	TRBJ1-4	14	TRBV9
CSGENLAGESTDTQYF	TGCAGCGGTGAAAACCTAGCGGGCGAAAGCACAGATACGCAGTATTTT	TRBD2	.	TRBJ2-3	16	TRBV29-1
CASSQGELRRSYNEQFF	TGTGCCAGCAGCCAAGGCGAGCTGAGGCGTTCTTACAATGAGCAGTTCTTC	.	.	TRBJ2-1	17	TRBV3-1
CASSESAKFTQYF	TGTGCCAGTAGTGAGTCAGCCAAGTTTACCCAGTACTTC	.	once	TRBJ2-5	13	TRBV19
CASANGGRFSGELFF	TGTGCCAGCGCGAATGGAGGGAGGTTCTCCGGGGAGCTGTTTTTT	.	.	TRBJ2-2	15	TRBV18
CASSLWGQGGTGELFF	TGTGCCAGCAGTTTATGGGGACAGGGCGGCACCGGGGAGCTGTTTTTT	TRBD1	.	TRBJ2-2	16	TRBV27
CASSLLGRAAGNEQFF	TGTGCCAGCAGTTTGCTCGGGAGGGCCGCTGGCAATGAGCAGTTCTTC	TRBD2	few	TRBJ2-1	16	TRBV6-2/TRBV6-3
CSAQRGGPYNEQFF	TGCAGTGCCCAAAGGGGGGGACCTTACAATGAGCAGTTCTTC	.	few	TRBJ2-1	14	TRBV20-1